This TCR beta chain appears in the sequencing data of a study of early T cells in non-severe SARS-CoV-2 infection. Study summary: Sequencing targeted bulk RNA from unsorted whole blood, leaving chains unpaired.

The CDR3 has 14 amino acids. The J segment lost 9 bases and the V segment lost 2 bases, leaving 6 bases of the junction unmatched. From germline, CDR1 is LNHDA and CDR2 SQIVND (reference sequence). From the 5' RACE reads, TCRdb called clonotypes with MiXCR, one entry per CDR3 protein. The sample has about 70,000 distinct CDR3 sequences, roughly 10% seen once. This clonotype was picked up a small number of times. The V call is TRBV19, the J call TRBJ2-1, with TRBD2 matching 8 bases. The specimen was whole blood. The source is an adult who was a healthcare worker with PCR-confirmed SARS-CoV-2 infection or an uninfected control (not recorded which). For the CDR3, the DNA is TGTGCCAGTAGTATAAACGGGGGGGCTGGTGAGCAGTTCTTC. This gives the protein CASSINGGAGEQFF.